This TCR beta chain was obtained from a study of blood T cell repertoires in COVID-19. In the original analysis: Nucleated cell counts were estimated from reference gene primer amplification. Assay used: immunoSEQ multiplex PCR; TCRdb lists only in-frame clones, some missing. V, J and clone size are taken as reported in that table, and D and trimming were inferred from the DNA itself. Of about 100,000 clones listed, approximately 80% are singletons. Trimming at V came to 6 bases and at J to 6 bases, leaving 10 bases not matched to a gene. Germline assignment: CDR1 SEHNR and CDR2 FQNEAQ (reference sequence). CDR3 size: 16 residues. In this sample, this clone turned up a few times.

The sample taken for sequencing was peripheral blood. This chain uses TRBV7-9 with TRBJ2-7, with TRBD2 matching 14 bases. This receptor was identified in a man in his 70s with active or convalescent COVID-19. The CDR3 protein is CASSPRLAGGPREQYF. Written as DNA, the CDR3 is TGTGCCAGCAGTCCGAGACTAGCGGGGGGGCCCCGCGAGCAGTACTTC.